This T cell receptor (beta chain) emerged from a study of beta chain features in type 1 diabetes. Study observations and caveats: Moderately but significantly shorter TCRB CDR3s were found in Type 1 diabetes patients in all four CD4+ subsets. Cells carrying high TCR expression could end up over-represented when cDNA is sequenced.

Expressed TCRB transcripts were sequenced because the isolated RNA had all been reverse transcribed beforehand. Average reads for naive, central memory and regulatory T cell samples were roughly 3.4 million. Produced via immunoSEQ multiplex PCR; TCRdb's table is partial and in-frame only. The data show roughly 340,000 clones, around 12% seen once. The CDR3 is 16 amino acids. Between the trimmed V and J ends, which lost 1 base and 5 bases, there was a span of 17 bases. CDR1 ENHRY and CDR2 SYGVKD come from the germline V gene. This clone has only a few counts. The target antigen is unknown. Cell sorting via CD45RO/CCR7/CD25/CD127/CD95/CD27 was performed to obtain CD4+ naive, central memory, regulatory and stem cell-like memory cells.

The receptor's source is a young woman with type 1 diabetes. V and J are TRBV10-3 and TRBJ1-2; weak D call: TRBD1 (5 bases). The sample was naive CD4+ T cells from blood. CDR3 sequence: CAISELNDSPRYGYTF. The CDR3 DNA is TGTGCCATCAGTGAGTTAAACGACAGCCCTAGGTATGGCTACACCTTC.